This entry describes one TCR beta chain. Its antigen is not identified. 60 Vbeta and 13 Jbeta primers were used in PCR. Clones were read by immunoSEQ multiplex PCR, and TCRdb kept only the in-frame ones, dropping some. The sample lists roughly 150,000 clones, around 80% occurring once. The sample is drawn from a study of cytomegalovirus exposure and HLA in healthy donors. Study-wide findings and caveats: Fewer N-insertions (relative to the approximately 670-donor mean) were reportedly seen in an Asian-associated ancestry cluster in a later analysis. Most CMV-associated TCR beta chains were later found to appear HLA-restricted.

CDR3 size: 14 residues. The trim removed 6 bases at V and 2 bases at J, leaving 3 bases unmatched. Germline V lookup: CDR1 MNHEY, CDR2 SVGAGI. This chain joins TRBV6-5 and TRBJ2-7; 11 bases are shared with TRBD2. The specimen was PBMCs. This TCR was recovered from a man younger than 45 in good health and CMV-seronegative. CDR3 sequence: CASRKTSGTYEQYF. The CDR3 nucleotides are TGTGCCAGCAGGAAGACTAGCGGGACCTACGAGCAGTACTTC.